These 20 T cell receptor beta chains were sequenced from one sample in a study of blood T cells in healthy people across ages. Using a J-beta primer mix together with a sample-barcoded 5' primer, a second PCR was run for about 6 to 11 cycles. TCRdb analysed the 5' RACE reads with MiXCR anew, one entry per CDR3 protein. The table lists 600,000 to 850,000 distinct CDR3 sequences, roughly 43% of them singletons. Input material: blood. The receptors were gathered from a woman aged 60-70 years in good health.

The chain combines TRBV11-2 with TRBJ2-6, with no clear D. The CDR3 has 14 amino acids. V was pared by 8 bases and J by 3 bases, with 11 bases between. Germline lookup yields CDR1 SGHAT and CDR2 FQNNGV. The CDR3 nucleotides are TGTGCCAGCGGCCCGGACGTTGGGGCCAACGTCCTGACTTTC. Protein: CASGPDVGANVLTF.

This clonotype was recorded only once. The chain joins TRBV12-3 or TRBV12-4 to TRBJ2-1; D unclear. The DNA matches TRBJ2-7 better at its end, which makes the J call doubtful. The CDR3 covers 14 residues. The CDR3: CASSFVGSYNEQYF. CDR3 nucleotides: TGTGCCAGCAGTTTTGTGGGGTCCTACAATGAGCAGTACTTC.

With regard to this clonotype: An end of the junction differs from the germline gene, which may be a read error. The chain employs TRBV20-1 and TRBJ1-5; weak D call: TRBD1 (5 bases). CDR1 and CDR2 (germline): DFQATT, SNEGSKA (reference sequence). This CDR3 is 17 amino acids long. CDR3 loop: CSARQGARGISIQPQHF. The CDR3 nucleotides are TGCAGTGCTAGACAAGGGGCGCGAGGCATTAGCATTCAGCCCCAGCATTTT.

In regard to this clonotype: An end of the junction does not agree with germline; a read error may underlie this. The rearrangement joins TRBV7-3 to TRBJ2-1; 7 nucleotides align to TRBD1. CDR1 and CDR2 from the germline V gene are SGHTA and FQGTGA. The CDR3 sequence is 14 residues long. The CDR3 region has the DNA TGTACCAGCAGCCGGACAGGTCGGCCCACTGAGCAGTTCTTC. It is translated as CTSSRTGRPTEQFF.

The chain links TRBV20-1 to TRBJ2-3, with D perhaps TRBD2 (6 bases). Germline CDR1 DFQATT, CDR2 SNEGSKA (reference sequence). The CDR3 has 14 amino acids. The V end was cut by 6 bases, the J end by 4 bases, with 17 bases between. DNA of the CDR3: TGCAGTGCCTCCGGGACTGGCCTGGCAGATACGCAGTATTTT. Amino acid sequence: CSASGTGLADTQYF.

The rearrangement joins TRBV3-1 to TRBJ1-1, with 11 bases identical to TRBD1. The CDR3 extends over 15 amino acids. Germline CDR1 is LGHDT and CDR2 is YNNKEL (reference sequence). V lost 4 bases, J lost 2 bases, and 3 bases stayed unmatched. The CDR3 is CASSPGTGGNTEAFF. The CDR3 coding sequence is TGTGCCAGCAGCCCGGGGACAGGGGGAAACACTGAAGCTTTCTTT.

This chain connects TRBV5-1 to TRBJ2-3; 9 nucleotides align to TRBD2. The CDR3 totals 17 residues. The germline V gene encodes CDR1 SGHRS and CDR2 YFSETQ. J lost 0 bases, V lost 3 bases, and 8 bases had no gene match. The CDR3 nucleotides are TGCGCCAGCAGCTCGGGACTAGCAGATACTAGCACAGATACGCAGTATTTT. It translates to CASSSGLADTSTDTQYF.

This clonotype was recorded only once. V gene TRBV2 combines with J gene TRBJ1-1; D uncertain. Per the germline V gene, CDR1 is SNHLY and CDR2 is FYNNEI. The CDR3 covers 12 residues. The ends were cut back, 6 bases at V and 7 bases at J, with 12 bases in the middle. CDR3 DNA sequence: TGTGCCAGCAGCGATCCAACATATGAAGCTTTCTTT. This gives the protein CASSDPTYEAFF. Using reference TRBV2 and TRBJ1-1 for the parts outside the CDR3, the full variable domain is EPEVTQTPSHQVTQMGQEVILRCVPISNHLYFYWYRQILGQKVEFLVSFYNNEISEKSEIFDDQFSVERPDGSNFTLKIRSTKLEDSAMYFCASSDPTYEAFFGQGTRLTVV.

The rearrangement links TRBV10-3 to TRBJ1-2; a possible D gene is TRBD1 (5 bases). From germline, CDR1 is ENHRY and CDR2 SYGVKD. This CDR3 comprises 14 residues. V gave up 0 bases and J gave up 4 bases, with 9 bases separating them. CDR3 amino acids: CAISESQGTYGYTF. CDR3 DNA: TGTGCCATCAGTGAGTCCCAGGGAACCTATGGCTACACCTTC.

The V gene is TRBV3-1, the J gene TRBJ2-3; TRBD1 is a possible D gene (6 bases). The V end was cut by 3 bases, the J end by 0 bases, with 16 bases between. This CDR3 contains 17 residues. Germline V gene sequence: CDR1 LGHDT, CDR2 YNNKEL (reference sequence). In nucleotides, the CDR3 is TGTGCCAGCAGCCACAACCTCATGACAGGTAGCACAGATACGCAGTATTTT. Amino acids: CASSHNLMTGSTDTQYF.

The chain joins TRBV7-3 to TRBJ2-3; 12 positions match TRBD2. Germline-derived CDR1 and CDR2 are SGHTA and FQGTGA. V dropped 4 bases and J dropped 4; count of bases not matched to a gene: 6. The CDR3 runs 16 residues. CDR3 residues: CASSSELAGGPDTQYF. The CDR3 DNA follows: TGTGCCAGCAGCTCCGAACTAGCGGGAGGACCAGATACGCAGTATTTT.

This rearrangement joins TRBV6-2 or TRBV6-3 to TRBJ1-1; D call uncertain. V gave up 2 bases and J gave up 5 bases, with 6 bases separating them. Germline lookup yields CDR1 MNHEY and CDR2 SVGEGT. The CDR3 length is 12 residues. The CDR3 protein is CASSYVRTEAFF. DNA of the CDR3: TGTGCCAGCAGTTACGTTCGTACTGAAGCTTTCTTT.

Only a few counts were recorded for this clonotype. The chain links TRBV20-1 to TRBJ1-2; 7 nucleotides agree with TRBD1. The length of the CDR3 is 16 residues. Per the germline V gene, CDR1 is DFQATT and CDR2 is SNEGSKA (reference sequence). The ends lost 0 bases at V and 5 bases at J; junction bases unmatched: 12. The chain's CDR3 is CSARDPRTGPGYGYTF. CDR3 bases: TGCAGTGCTAGAGATCCGAGGACAGGCCCGGGGTATGGCTACACCTTC.

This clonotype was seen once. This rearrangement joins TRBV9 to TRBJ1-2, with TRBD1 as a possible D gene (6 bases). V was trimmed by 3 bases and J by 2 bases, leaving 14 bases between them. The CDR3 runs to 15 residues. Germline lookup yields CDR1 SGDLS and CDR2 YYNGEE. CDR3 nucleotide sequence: TGTGCCAGCAGCGGGGCAGGACAGAAGAACTATGGCTACACCTTC. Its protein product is CASSGAGQKNYGYTF. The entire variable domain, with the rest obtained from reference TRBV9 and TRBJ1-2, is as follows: DSGVTQTPKHLITATGQRVTLRCSPRSGDLSVYWYQQSLDQGLQFLIQYYNGEERAKGNILERFSAQQFPDLHSELNLSSLELGDSALYFCASSGAGQKNYGYTFGSGTRLTVV.

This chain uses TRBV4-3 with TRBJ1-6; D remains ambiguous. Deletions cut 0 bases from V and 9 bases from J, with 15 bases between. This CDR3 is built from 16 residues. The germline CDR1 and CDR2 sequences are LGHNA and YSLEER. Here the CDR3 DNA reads TGCGCCAGCAGCCAAGAACCGGGCGTAGGACGTTCACCCCTCCACTTT. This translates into CASSQEPGVGRSPLHF.

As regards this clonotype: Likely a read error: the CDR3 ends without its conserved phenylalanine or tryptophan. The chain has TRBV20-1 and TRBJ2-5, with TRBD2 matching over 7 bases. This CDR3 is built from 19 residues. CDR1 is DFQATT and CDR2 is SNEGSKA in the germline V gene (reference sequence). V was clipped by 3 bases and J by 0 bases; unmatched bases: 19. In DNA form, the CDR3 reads TGCAGTGCTAGCAAATGGACGGGGGGACCCCTAGACTACCAAGAGACCCAGTACCTC. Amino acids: CSASKWTGGPLDYQETQYL.

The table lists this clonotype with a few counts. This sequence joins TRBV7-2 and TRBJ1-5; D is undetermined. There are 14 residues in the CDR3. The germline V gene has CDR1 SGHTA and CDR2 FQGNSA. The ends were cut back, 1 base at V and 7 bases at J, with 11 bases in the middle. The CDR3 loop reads CASSLDAFGQPQHF. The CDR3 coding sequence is TGTGCCAGCAGCTTAGATGCGTTTGGGCAGCCCCAGCATTTT.

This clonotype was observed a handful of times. The CDR3 DNA is TGCAGTGCTAGACCGGGGGGACAGGGCAACACTGAAGCTTTCTTT. This encodes CSARPGGQGNTEAFF. J is TRBJ1-1 and V is TRBV20-1; 9 nucleotides align to TRBD1. The CDR3 spans 15 residues. After removal of 2 bases from V and 2 bases from J, the junction contained 6 bases not matched to a gene. Germline-derived CDR1 and CDR2 are DFQATT and SNEGSKA (reference sequence).

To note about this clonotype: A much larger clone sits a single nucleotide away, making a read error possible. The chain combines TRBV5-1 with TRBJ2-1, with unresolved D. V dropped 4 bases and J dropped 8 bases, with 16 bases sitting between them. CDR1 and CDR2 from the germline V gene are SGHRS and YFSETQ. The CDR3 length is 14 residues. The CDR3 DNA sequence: TGCGCCAGCAGCCCCAATGACGGATGTGATGAGCAGTTCTTC. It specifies CASSPNDGCDEQFF. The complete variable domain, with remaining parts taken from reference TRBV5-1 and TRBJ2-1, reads KAGVTQTPRYLIKTRGQQVTLSCSPISGHRSVSWYQQTPGQGLQFLFEYFSETQRNKGNFPGRFSGRQFSNSRSEMNVSTLELGDSALYLCASSPNDGCDEQFFGPGTRLTVL.

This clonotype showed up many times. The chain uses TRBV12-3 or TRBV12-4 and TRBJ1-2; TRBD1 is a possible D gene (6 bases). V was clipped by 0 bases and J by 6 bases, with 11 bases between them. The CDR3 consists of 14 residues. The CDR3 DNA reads TGTGCCAGCAGTTTAGCGGTGAAGGGGGATGGCTACACCTTC. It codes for CASSLAVKGDGYTF.